The rows below give T cell receptor beta chains drawn from one sample of a study of blood T cell repertoires in COVID-19. Profiling relied on immunoSEQ multiplex PCR, and the TCRdb table lists in-frame clones only, not all of them. The sample holds under 200,000 clones, 88% seen once. The material sequenced was peripheral blood. The source is a man in his forties with active or convalescent COVID-19. Both conserved end residues are part of each CDR3. A D gene is named only where the DNA matches it firmly.

D,J,V,CDR3,DNA
NA,TRBJ1-1,TRBV15,CATSRGRGDTEAFF,TGTGCCACCAGCAGAGGCCGGGGGGACACTGAAGCTTTCTTT
NA,TRBJ2-7,TRBV25-1,CASSKGPTYEQYF,TGTGCCAGCAGTAAGGGGCCTACCTACGAGCAGTACTTC
TRBD1,TRBJ1-2,TRBV5-6,CASSWTGVHGYTF,TGTGCCAGCAGCTGGACAGGGGTTCACGGCTACACCTTC
TRBD1,TRBJ2-1,TRBV18,CASSPRDSSYNEQFF,TGTGCCAGCTCACCACGGGACAGCTCCTACAATGAGCAGTTCTTC
NA,TRBJ2-7,TRBV7-8,CASTERTERTFSYEQYF,TGTGCCAGCACCGAGAGAACCGAGCGGACTTTCTCCTACGAGCAGTACTTC
TRBD1,TRBJ1-3,TRBV3-1/TRBV3-2,CASSAGTGASGNTIYF,TGTGCCAGCAGCGCCGGGACAGGGGCCTCTGGAAACACCATATATTTT
NA,TRBJ2-7,TRBV18,CASAPHRRAYEQYF,TGTGCCAGCGCACCGCACAGGAGAGCCTACGAGCAGTACTTC
TRBD2,TRBJ2-3,TRBV27,CASSFFGGAKDTQYF,TGTGCCAGCAGTTTTTTCGGGGGGGCAAAAGATACGCAGTATTTT
TRBD2,TRBJ2-3,TRBV7-9,CASSPRTSGGLRSTDTQYF,TGTGCCAGCAGCCCGAGGACTAGCGGGGGGCTGAGGAGCACAGATACGCAGTATTTT
NA,TRBJ1-2,TRBV25-1,CASSDAGPNGGYTF,TGTGCCAGCAGTGATGCGGGGCCTAACGGTGGCTACACCTTC
TRBD2,TRBJ2-7,TRBV7-2,CASSLGAGGDYEQYF,TGTGCCAGCAGCTTAGGGGCGGGGGGCGATTACGAGCAGTACTTC
TRBD2,TRBJ2-7,TRBV11-3,CASSLLGLAATYEQYF,TGTGCCAGCAGCTTGTTGGGACTAGCGGCAACCTACGAGCAGTACTTC
NA,TRBJ1-2,TRBV19,CASSQQVLYGYTF,TGTGCCAGTAGTCAGCAGGTACTCTATGGCTACACCTTC
NA,TRBJ2-3,TRBV24-1,CATSARGQSDTQYF,TGTGCCACCAGTGCCAGAGGACAGTCAGATACGCAGTATTTT
NA,TRBJ1-5,TRBV19,CASSPQPRGVGNQPQHF,TGTGCCAGTAGTCCCCAGCCGCGGGGCGTGGGCAATCAGCCCCAGCATTTT
NA,TRBJ2-5,TRBV6-2/TRBV6-3,CASSYTGTAKETQYF,TGTGCCAGCAGTTACACAGGGACGGCGAAAGAGACCCAGTACTTC
NA,TRBJ2-3,TRBV5-5,CASSLLADTQYF,TGTGCCAGCAGCCTCCTCGCAGATACGCAGTATTTT
NA,TRBJ1-5,TRBV19,CASSIGRELNQPQHF,TGTGCCAGTAGTATAGGACGGGAACTCAATCAGCCCCAGCATTTT
NA,TRBJ1-5,TRBV19,CASSNRDSNQPQHF,TGTGCCAGTAGTAACAGGGATAGCAATCAGCCCCAGCATTTT
NA,TRBJ2-7,TRBV4-1,CASSQDPTVTYEQYF,TGCGCCAGCAGCCAAGATCCGACAGTAACCTACGAGCAGTACTTC
TRBD2,TRBJ2-1,TRBV2,CASRRTSGIGEQFF,TGTGCCAGCAGAAGGACTAGCGGGATAGGGGAGCAGTTCTTC
NA,TRBJ1-1,TRBV29-1,CSVTRAGTEAFF,TGCAGCGTTACCCGAGCCGGCACTGAAGCTTTCTTT
TRBD2,TRBJ2-1,TRBV5-1,CASSFDPSGLNEQFF,TGCGCCAGCAGCTTTGACCCTAGCGGCCTAAATGAGCAGTTCTTC
TRBD2,TRBJ2-1,TRBV3-1/TRBV3-2,CASSQELPSGGHNEQFF,TGTGCCAGCAGCCAAGAACTTCCTAGCGGGGGGCACAATGAGCAGTTCTTC
NA,TRBJ1-5,TRBV28,CASKLPGLLKGQPQHF,TGTGCCAGCAAACTCCCCGGACTCCTCAAGGGTCAGCCCCAGCATTTT
NA,TRBJ1-3,TRBV27,CASSPSAQNSGNTIYF,TGTGCCAGCAGTCCCTCCGCTCAGAACTCTGGAAACACCATATATTTT
NA,TRBJ2-5,TRBV19,CASSTSTGARQETQYF,TGTGCCAGTAGTACTTCTACAGGAGCCAGACAAGAGACCCAGTACTTC
NA,TRBJ1-3,TRBV2,CASSGLGVPPGNTIYF,TGTGCCAGCAGTGGGTTAGGGGTTCCCCCTGGAAACACCATATATTTT
TRBD2,TRBJ2-2,TRBV11-3,CASSLMVAGLSGELFF,TGTGCCAGCAGCTTAATGGTAGCGGGATTGTCCGGGGAGCTGTTTTTT
TRBD1,TRBJ1-6,TRBV27,CASRQGVSPLHF,TGTGCCAGCAGGCAGGGGGTTTCACCCCTCCACTTT
TRBD1,TRBJ1-5,TRBV19,CASSTRTGTGELNQPQHF,TGTGCCAGTAGTACAAGGACAGGGACCGGAGAACTCAATCAGCCCCAGCATTTT
NA,TRBJ1-3,TRBV27,CASSSGLTSGNTIYF,TGTGCCAGCAGTTCCGGTCTTACCTCTGGAAACACCATATATTTT